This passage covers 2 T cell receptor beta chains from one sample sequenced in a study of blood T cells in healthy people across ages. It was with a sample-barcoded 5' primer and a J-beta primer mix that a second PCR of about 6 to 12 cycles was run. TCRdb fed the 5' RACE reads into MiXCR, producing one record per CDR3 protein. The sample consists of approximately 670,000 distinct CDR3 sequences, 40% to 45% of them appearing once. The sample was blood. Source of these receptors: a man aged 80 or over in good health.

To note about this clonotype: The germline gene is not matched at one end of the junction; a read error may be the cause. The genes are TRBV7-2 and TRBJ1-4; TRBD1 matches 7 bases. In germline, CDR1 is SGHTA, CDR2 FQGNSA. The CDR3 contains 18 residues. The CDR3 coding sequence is TGTGCCAGCAGCCTGCATACCGGGACAGCCAAGACTAGTGAAAAACTGTTTTTT. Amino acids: CASSLHTGTAKTSEKLFF.

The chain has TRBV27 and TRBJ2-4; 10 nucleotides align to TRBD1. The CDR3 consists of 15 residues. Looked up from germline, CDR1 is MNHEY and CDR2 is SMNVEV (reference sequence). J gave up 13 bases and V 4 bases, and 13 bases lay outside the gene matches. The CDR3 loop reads CASSSLGQGVREQYF. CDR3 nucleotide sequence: TGTGCCAGCAGTTCCTTAGGACAGGGGGTACGGGAGCAGTACTTC.